These 17 T cell receptor beta chains came from one sample sequenced in a study of vaccination and CD4 T cells after COVID-19. Treatment given: approximately 9-day PBMC culture with coronavirus spike peptide pools or control peptides (ViraFEST assay). No antigen has been assigned to these receptors. Oncomine TCR Beta short-read sequencing was applied to DNA from cultured CD4+ T cells. TCRdb fed the PCR reads into MiXCR, producing one record per CDR3 protein. The profile shows more than 10,000 distinct CDR3 sequences, 50% to 60% of them singletons. The sequences come from cultured CD4+ T cells from blood, collected after SARS-CoV-2 vaccination. The source of these receptors is a human donor with COVID-19.

Notes on this clonotype: Mismatch with germline at one junction end may stem from a read error. The chain is built from TRBV7-7 and TRBJ2-5; D gene unclear. Germline V gene lookup returns CDR1 SSHAT and CDR2 FNYEAQ (reference sequence). The CDR3 totals 12 residues. CDR3 protein: CASSPRRETQYF. CDR3 DNA sequence: TGTGCTAGCAGCCCCCGAAGGGAGACCCAGTACTTC.

The V and J genes are TRBV10-2 and TRBJ1-5; 10 bases agree with TRBD1. V was clipped by 3 bases and J by 6 bases; unmatched bases: 5. The CDR3 is 15 amino acids. Germline CDR1 and CDR2: WSHSY and SAAADI. In DNA form, the CDR3 reads TGCGCCAGCAGTGAAGGGACAGGGGTCGGTCAGCCCCAGCATTTT. It is translated as CASSEGTGVGQPQHF.

V and J are TRBV29-1 and TRBJ2-7; TRBD2 might be the D (7 bases). The V end was cut by 2 bases, the J end by 9 bases, with 20 bases between. CDR1 and CDR2 (germline): SQVTM, ANQGSEA. The CDR3 sequence is 14 residues long. This CDR3 reads CSVELDGGLTSQYF. For the CDR3, the DNA is TGCAGCGTTGAATTGGACGGGGGGCTAACTTCGCAGTACTTC.

The genes are TRBV15 and TRBJ2-1; 7 nucleotides line up with TRBD2. The CDR3 runs 15 residues. Trimming cost V 0 bases and J 9 bases; bases outside gene matches: 8. Germline-derived CDR1 and CDR2 are LNHNV and YYDKDF (reference sequence). The CDR3: CATSREGGRAGEQFF. The CDR3 DNA sequence: TGTGCCACCAGCAGAGAGGGTGGGAGGGCTGGTGAGCAGTTCTTC.

The genes are TRBV7-6 and TRBJ2-5; D gene ambiguous. Germline lookup yields CDR1 SGHVS and CDR2 FNYEAQ. The ends were cut back, 5 bases at V and 1 base at J, with 14 bases in the middle. The CDR3 extends over 15 amino acids. CDR3 DNA sequence: TGTGCCAGCAGCCCCCCCGGTGTGCTCCAAGAGACCCAGTACTTC. Amino acids: CASSPPGVLQETQYF.

This clonotype has just a few counts. V gene TRBV27 combines with J gene TRBJ1-6; D is possibly TRBD1 (6 bases). Between the trimmed V and J ends, which lost 5 bases and 3 bases, there was a span of 14 bases. CDR3 size: 16 residues. Germline V gives CDR1 MNHEY, CDR2 SMNVEV (reference sequence). The CDR3 coding sequence is TGTGCCAGCAGTCACAGGGCCGACCTCTATAATTCACCCCTCCACTTT. Protein: CASSHRADLYNSPLHF.

The J gene is TRBJ2-2, the V gene TRBV7-6, with D possibly being TRBD1 (6 bases). V was clipped by 3 bases and J by 0 bases, with 17 bases between them. This CDR3 spans 18 amino acids. The germline gives CDR1 SGHVS, CDR2 FNYEAQ. In nucleotides, the CDR3 is TGTGCCAGCAGCTTCGTAACAGGGCAGAACGCGAACACCGGGGAGCTGTTTTTT. Translating gives CASSFVTGQNANTGELFF.

The J gene is TRBJ2-3, the V gene TRBV20-1; 10 positions agree with TRBD2. This CDR3 has 16 residues. J lost 3 bases, V lost 0 bases, and 6 bases had no gene match. Germline loops: CDR1 DFQATT, CDR2 SNEGSKA (reference sequence). The CDR3 DNA follows: TGCAGTGCTAGAGATAGGCAACTAGCGGGGACAGATACGCAGTATTTT. It specifies CSARDRQLAGTDTQYF.

This clonotype has only a few counts. The chain has TRBV19 and TRBJ1-5; TRBD1 agrees at 7 bases. This CDR3 spans 13 amino acids. Per germline, CDR1 LNHDA and CDR2 SQIVND (reference sequence). V shed 8 bases and J 2 bases; nucleotides not matched to a gene: 3. The CDR3 nucleotides read TGTGCCAGTGCCGACAGGGGCAATCAGCCCCAGCATTTT. Protein: CASADRGNQPQHF.

Only a few counts were recorded for this clonotype. This chain joins TRBV19 and TRBJ2-5, with a possible D match to TRBD2 (5 bases). CDR3 size: 12 residues. The germline V gene encodes CDR1 LNHDA and CDR2 SQIVND (reference sequence). Trimming took 6 bases from V and 5 from J, leaving 10 bases between them. The CDR3 reads CASRSGSETQYF. Written as DNA, the CDR3 is TGTGCCAGTAGGTCGGGGTCTGAGACCCAGTACTTC.

This chain links TRBV6-1 with TRBJ1-2, with D unresolved. The germline CDR1 and CDR2 sequences are MNHNS and SASEGT. The V gene lost 3 bases and the J gene lost 7 bases, with 6 bases spanning the gap. The CDR3 has 11 amino acids. The CDR3 DNA follows: TGTGCCAGCAGTGAGTGGGGTGGCTACACCTTC. Translating gives CASSEWGGYTF.

The chain joins TRBV11-3 to TRBJ1-1, with 7 positions matching TRBD1. Unmatched junction bases numbered 15, after V lost 5 bases and J lost 0 bases. The germline V gene has CDR1 SGHNT and CDR2 YENEEA. This CDR3 contains 18 residues. This chain's CDR3 is CASSANRGQNTLNTEAFF. DNA of the CDR3: TGTGCCAGCAGCGCGAACAGGGGACAGAATACCCTGAACACTGAAGCTTTCTTT.

The V gene is TRBV7-2, the J gene TRBJ2-1; 10 nucleotides align to TRBD1. The CDR3 is made up of 15 amino acids. V lost 5 bases and J lost 1; bases outside the gene matches: 2. Germline V gene lookup returns CDR1 SGHTA and CDR2 FQGNSA. CDR3 region: CASSRDRGSYNEQFF. The DNA of the CDR3 is TGTGCCAGCAGCCGGGACAGGGGATCCTACAATGAGCAGTTCTTC.

On this clonotype: An end of the junction does not agree with germline; a read error may underlie this. The chain employs TRBV7-2 and TRBJ2-2; D perhaps matches TRBD2 (5 bases). This CDR3 contains 14 residues. From germline, CDR1 is SGHTA and CDR2 FQGNSA. CDR3 sequence reads: CASSLPTNTGEPFF. DNA of the CDR3: TGTGCCAGCAGCTTACCAACGAACACCGGGGAGCCGTTTTTT.

This chain links TRBV19 with TRBJ1-5; TRBD1 is a possible D gene (6 bases). The CDR3 consists of 15 residues. Trimming took off 4 bases at V and 0 bases at J, with 10 bases between the two ends. Germline CDR1 and CDR2: LNHDA and SQIVND (reference sequence). CDR3 in DNA: TGTGCCAGTAGTAAGGGGGGCGATAGCAATCAGCCCCAGCATTTT. It codes for CASSKGGDSNQPQHF.

The chain combines TRBV2 with TRBJ1-2; D unresolved. V was pared by 3 bases and J by 4 bases, with 12 bases between. The CDR3 extends over 14 amino acids. Per the germline V gene, CDR1 is SNHLY and CDR2 is FYNNEI. The CDR3 nucleotides read TGTGCCAGCAGTGACCCCGGACTGTTCTATGGCTACACCTTC. As protein: CASSDPGLFYGYTF. Filled out from reference TRBV2 and TRBJ1-2, the complete variable domain reads EPEVTQTPSHQVTQMGQEVILRCVPISNHLYFYWYRQILGQKVEFLVSFYNNEISEKSEIFDDQFSVERPDGSNFTLKIRSTKLEDSAMYFCASSDPGLFYGYTFGSGTRLTVV.

This clonotype occurred a few times. The V call is TRBV27, the J call TRBJ1-2, with TRBD1 as a possible D gene (5 bases). Germline CDR1 is MNHEY and CDR2 is SMNVEV (reference sequence). V was cut by 4 bases and J by 8 bases, with 20 bases left in between. The CDR3 is 15 amino acids. The CDR3 loop reads CASSSPGTKVGGYTF. CDR3 sequence (DNA): TGTGCCAGCAGTTCCCCCGGGACGAAGGTCGGGGGCTACACCTTC.